The rows below give T cell receptor beta chains drawn from one sample of a study of blood T cell repertoires in COVID-19. Profiling relied on immunoSEQ multiplex PCR, and the TCRdb table lists in-frame clones only, not all of them. The sample has 95,000 to 150,000 clones, 80% to 90% seen once. Sequencing input: peripheral blood. These receptors were obtained from an elderly man with active or convalescent COVID-19. Each CDR3 is given with its conserved first and last residue.

v_call: TRBV5-4
j_call: TRBJ2-3
cdr3_aa: CASSSGQTHSTDTQYF

v_call: TRBV5-4
j_call: TRBJ2-7
cdr3_aa: CASSLTGQGLTYEQYF

v_call: TRBV28
j_call: TRBJ2-4
cdr3_aa: CASSIPRLAGISKNIQYF

v_call: TRBV5-4
j_call: TRBJ2-7
cdr3_aa: CASSLAKQGNHEQYF

v_call: TRBV7-9
j_call: TRBJ1-2
cdr3_aa: CASSSSGEGGYGYTF

v_call: TRBV30
j_call: TRBJ2-2
cdr3_aa: CAWNRIGTGELFF

v_call: TRBV30
j_call: TRBJ1-4
cdr3_aa: CAWSVRGELFF

v_call: TRBV4-2
j_call: TRBJ2-1
cdr3_aa: CASSQDRGGINEQFF

v_call: TRBV12-3/TRBV12-4
j_call: TRBJ1-5
cdr3_aa: CASTPGSNQPQHF

v_call: TRBV5-1
j_call: TRBJ2-3
cdr3_aa: CASSLTGALGDTQYF

v_call: TRBV9
j_call: TRBJ2-1
cdr3_aa: CASSVGGGMGEQFF

v_call: TRBV4-1
j_call: TRBJ1-4
cdr3_aa: CASSQLSGSGEKLFF

v_call: TRBV7-2
j_call: TRBJ2-1
cdr3_aa: CASRGTDYNEQFF

v_call: TRBV7-9
j_call: TRBJ2-5
cdr3_aa: CASSLHNQETQYF

v_call: TRBV9
j_call: TRBJ2-7
cdr3_aa: CASSVVLSSYEQYF

v_call: TRBV5-4
j_call: TRBJ1-1
cdr3_aa: CASSSDRLSTEAFF

v_call: TRBV7-2
j_call: TRBJ1-6
cdr3_aa: CASRWAGGYDSPLHF

v_call: TRBV6-2/TRBV6-3
j_call: TRBJ2-6
cdr3_aa: CASSATSGGGTGANVLTF

v_call: TRBV3-1/TRBV3-2
j_call: TRBJ2-3
cdr3_aa: CASSQTRGADTQYF

v_call: TRBV7-2
j_call: TRBJ2-3
cdr3_aa: CASSGQSTDTQYF

v_call: TRBV7-2
j_call: TRBJ2-5
cdr3_aa: CASSFAGGPWETQYF

v_call: TRBV11-2
j_call: TRBJ2-2
cdr3_aa: CASSLDLWQGGAGELFF

v_call: TRBV19
j_call: TRBJ1-5
cdr3_aa: CASRPQGARNQPQHF

v_call: TRBV5-1
j_call: TRBJ2-1
cdr3_aa: CASSLTTGGWSNEQFF

v_call: TRBV6-2/TRBV6-3
j_call: TRBJ2-7
cdr3_aa: CASSSGQGPYEQYF

v_call: TRBV21-1
j_call: TRBJ2-5
cdr3_aa: CASSKAGIAGPEVVQETQYF

v_call: TRBV11-2
j_call: TRBJ1-1
cdr3_aa: CASSRDRVWTEAFF

v_call: TRBV2
j_call: TRBJ1-2
cdr3_aa: CASSESQGQSYGYTF

v_call: TRBV28
j_call: TRBJ1-2
cdr3_aa: CASSFSNYGYTF

v_call: TRBV3-1/TRBV3-2
j_call: TRBJ2-7
cdr3_aa: CASSQLTGPTYEQYF

v_call: TRBV5-1
j_call: TRBJ2-5
cdr3_aa: CASSLLTSGGETQYF

v_call: TRBV21-1
j_call: TRBJ2-1
cdr3_aa: CASAIRDRNNEQFF

v_call: TRBV6-4
j_call: TRBJ2-1
cdr3_aa: CASSDGWGGSYNEQFF

v_call: TRBV7-9
j_call: TRBJ2-1
cdr3_aa: CASRTGQDYNEQFF

v_call: TRBV18
j_call: TRBJ2-2
cdr3_aa: CASSETVFNTGELFF

v_call: TRBV12-3/TRBV12-4
j_call: TRBJ1-1
cdr3_aa: CASSFAGNTEAFF

v_call: TRBV7-2
j_call: TRBJ2-7
cdr3_aa: CASSRRTGYEQYF

v_call: TRBV11-2
j_call: TRBJ2-2
cdr3_aa: CASSLGTGTTGELFF

v_call: TRBV6-2/TRBV6-3
j_call: TRBJ1-1
cdr3_aa: CASSSRGGGTEAFF

v_call: TRBV19
j_call: TRBJ1-5
cdr3_aa: CASQIPGTDNQPQHF

v_call: TRBV12-5
j_call: TRBJ2-2
cdr3_aa: CASGSGQGIGTGELFF

v_call: TRBV27
j_call: TRBJ2-3
cdr3_aa: CASSPNLLVDTQYF

v_call: TRBV6-2/TRBV6-3
j_call: TRBJ2-1
cdr3_aa: CASSPLRGKANEQFF

v_call: TRBV6-6
j_call: TRBJ1-4
cdr3_aa: CASSYSRGTNEKLFF

v_call: TRBV27
j_call: TRBJ1-2
cdr3_aa: CASSLFGLNNYGYTF

v_call: TRBV5-5
j_call: TRBJ1-1
cdr3_aa: CASSRSGQRWTEAFF